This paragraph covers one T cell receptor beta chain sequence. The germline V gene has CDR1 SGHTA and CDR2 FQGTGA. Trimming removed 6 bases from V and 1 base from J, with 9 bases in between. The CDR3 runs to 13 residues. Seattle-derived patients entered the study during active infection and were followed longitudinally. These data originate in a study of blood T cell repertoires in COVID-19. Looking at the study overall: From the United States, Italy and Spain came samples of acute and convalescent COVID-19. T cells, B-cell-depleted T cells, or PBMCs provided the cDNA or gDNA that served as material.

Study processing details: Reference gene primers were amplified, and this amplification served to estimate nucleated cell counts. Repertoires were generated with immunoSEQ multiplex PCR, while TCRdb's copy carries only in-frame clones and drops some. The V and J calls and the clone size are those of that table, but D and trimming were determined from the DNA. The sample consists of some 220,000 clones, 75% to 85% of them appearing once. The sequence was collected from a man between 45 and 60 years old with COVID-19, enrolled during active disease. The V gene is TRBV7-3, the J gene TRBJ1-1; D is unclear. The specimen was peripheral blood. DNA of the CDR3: TGTGCCAGCAGTAGGGAGGGGAACACTGAAGCTTTCTTT. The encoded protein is CASSREGNTEAFF.